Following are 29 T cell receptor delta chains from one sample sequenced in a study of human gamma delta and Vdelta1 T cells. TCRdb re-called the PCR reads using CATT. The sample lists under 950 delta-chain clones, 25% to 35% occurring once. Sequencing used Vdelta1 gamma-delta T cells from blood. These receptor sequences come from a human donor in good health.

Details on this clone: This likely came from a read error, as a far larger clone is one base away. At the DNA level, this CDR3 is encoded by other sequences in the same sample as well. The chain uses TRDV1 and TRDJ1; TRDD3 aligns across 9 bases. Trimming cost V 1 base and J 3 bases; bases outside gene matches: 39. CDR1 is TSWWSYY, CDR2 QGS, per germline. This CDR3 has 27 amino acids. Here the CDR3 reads CALGEPPFRKRPSLDGGYCLGSDKLIF. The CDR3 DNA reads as TGTGCTCTTGGGGAACCTCCATTCAGGAAGCGGCCCTCCTTGGATGGGGGATATTGCCTGGGATCCGATAAACTCATCTTT.

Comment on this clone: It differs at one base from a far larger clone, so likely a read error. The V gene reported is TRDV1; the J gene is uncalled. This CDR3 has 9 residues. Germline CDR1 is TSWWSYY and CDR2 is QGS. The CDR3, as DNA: TGTGCTCCTGGGAACTACCTTCACTTC. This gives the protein CAPGNYLHF.

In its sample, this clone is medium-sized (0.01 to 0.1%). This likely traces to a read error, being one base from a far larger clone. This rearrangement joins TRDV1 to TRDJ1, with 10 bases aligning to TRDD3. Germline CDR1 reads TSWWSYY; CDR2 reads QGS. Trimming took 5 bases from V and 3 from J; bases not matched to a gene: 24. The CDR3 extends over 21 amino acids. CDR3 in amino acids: CALGNHLHFYRGIRGADKLIF. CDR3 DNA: TGTGCTCTTGGGAACCACCTTCACTTCTATCGGGGGATACGGGGAGCCGATAAACTCATCTTT.

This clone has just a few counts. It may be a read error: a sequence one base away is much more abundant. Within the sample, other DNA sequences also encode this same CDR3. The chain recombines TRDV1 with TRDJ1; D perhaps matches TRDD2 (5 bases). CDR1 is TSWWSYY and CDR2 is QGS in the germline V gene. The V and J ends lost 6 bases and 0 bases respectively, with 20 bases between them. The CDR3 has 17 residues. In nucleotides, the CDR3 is TGTGCTCTTGGATCCCCCTACTGTGGGCCCTACACCGATAAACTCATCTTT. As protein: CALGSPYCGPYTDKLIF.

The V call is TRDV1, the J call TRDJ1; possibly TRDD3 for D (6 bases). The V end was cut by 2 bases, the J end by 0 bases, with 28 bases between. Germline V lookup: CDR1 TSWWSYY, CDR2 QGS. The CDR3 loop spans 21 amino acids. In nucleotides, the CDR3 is TGTGCTCTTGGGGAAAAAAAACAAAACCCCCTACTGGGATCGTACACCGATAAACTCATCTTT. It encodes CALGEKKQNPLLGSYTDKLIF.

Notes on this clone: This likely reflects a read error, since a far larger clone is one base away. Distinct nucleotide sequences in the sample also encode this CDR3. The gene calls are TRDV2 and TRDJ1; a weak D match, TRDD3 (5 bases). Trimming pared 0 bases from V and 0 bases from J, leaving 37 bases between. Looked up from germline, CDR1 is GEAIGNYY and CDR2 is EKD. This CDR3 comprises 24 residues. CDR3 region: CACDTVGSSGRDVGRKKNTDKLIF. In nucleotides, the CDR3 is TGTGCCTGTGACACCGTAGGCTCAAGCGGGCGGGATGTAGGAAGAAAAAAAAACACCGATAAACTCATCTTT.

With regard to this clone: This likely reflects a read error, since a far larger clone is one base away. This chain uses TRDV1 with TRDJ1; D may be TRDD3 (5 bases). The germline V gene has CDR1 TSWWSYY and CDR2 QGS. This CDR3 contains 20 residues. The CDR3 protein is CALGELRSAQLVAYTDKPIF. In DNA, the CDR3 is TGTGCTCTTGGGGAACTACGTTCAGCTCAACTGGTCGCGTACACCGATAAACCCATCTTT.

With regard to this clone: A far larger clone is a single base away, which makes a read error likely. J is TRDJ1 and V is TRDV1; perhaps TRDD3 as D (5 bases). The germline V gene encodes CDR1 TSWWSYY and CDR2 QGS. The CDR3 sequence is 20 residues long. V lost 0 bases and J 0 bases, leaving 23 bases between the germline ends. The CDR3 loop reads CALGELRSAQLVPYTDKLIF. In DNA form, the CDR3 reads TGTGCTCTTGGGGAACTACGTTCAGCTCAACTGGTCCCGTACACCGATAAACTCATCTTT.

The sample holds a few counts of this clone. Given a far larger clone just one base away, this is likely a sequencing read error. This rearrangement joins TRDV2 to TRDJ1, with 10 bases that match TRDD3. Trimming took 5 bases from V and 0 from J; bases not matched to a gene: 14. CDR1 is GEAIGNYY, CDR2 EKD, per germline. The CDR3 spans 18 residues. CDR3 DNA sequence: TGTGCCTGTGCCTCTTTAGATAGTACTGGGGGATACACCGATAAACTCATCTTT. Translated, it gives CACASLDSTGGYTDKLIF.

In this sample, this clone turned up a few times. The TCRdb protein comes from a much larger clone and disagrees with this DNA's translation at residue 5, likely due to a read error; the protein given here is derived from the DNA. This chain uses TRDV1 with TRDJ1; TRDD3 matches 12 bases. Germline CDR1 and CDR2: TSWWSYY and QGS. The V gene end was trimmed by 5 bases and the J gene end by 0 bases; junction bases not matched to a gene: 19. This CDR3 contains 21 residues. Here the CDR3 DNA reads TGTGCTCTTGGGATTGGCCCTGTCTTAGCCTGGGGGATACGGCACACCGATAAACTCATCTTT. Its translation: CALGIGPVLAWGIRHTDKLIF.

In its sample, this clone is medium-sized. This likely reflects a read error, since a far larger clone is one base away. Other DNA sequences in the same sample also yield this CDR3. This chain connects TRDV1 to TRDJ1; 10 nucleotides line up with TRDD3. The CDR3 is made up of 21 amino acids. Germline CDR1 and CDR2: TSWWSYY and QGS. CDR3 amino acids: CALGNYLHFYRGIRGADKLIF. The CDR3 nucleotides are TGTGCTCTTGGGAACTACCTTCACTTCTATCGGGGGATACGGGGAGCCGATAAACTCATCTTC.

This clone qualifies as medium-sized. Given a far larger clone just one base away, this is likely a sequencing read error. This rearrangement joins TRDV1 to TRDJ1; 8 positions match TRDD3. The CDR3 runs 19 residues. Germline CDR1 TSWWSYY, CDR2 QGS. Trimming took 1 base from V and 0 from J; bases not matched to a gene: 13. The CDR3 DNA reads TGTGCTCTTGGGGAACAGTCGTACCCGCGGGGGATAAACACCGATAAACTCATCTTT. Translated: CALGEQSYPRGINTDKLIF.

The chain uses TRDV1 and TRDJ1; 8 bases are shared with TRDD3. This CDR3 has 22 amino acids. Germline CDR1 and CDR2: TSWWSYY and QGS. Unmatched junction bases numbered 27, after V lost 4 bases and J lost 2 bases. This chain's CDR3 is CALGGYKQPPTGWGIMTDKLIF. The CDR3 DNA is TGTGCTCTTGGGGGCTACAAACAGCCTCCTACAGGGTGGGGGATTATGACCGATAAACTCATCTTT.

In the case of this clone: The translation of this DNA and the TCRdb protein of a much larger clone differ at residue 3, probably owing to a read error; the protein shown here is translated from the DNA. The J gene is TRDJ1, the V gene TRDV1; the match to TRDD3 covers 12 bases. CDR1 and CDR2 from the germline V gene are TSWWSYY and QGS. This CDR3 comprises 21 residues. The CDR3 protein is CAPGVGPVLAWGIRHTDKLIF. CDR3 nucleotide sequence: TGTGCTCCTGGGGTTGGCCCTGTCTTAGCCTGGGGGATACGGCACACCGATAAACTCATCTTT.

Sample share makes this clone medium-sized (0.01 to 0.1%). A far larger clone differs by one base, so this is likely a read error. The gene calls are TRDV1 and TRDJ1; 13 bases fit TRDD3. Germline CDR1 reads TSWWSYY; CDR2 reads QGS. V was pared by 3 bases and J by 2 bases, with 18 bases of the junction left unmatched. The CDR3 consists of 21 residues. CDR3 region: CALGDIAQPSYWGIRTDKLIF. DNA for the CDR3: TGTGCTCTTGGGGACATAGCTCAGCCTTCCTACTGGGGGATACGTACCGATAAACTCATCTTT.

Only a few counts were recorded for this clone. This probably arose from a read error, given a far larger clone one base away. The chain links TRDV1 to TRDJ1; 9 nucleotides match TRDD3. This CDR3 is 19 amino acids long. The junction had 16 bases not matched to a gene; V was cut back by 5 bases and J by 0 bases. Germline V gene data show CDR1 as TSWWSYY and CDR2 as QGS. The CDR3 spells CALGKQSYPWGINTDKLIF. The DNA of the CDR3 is TGTGCTCTTGGGAAACAGTCGTACCCGTGGGGGATAAACACCGATAAACTCATCTTT.

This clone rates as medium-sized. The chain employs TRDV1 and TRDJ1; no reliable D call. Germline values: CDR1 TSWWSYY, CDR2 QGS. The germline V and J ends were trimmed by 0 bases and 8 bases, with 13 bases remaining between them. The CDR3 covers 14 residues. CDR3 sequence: CALGELLVPLKLIF. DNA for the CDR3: TGTGCTCTTGGGGAACTTCTCGTCCCCTTAAAACTCATCTTT.

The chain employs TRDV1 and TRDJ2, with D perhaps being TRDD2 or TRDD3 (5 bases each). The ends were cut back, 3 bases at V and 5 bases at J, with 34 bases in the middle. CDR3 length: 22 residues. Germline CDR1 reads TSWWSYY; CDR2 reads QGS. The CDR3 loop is CALGDSFLGHGVTRKVTAQLFF. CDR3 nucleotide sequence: TGTGCTCTTGGGGACAGTTTCCTTGGGCATGGGGTCACCAGGAAGGTTACAGCACAACTCTTCTTT.

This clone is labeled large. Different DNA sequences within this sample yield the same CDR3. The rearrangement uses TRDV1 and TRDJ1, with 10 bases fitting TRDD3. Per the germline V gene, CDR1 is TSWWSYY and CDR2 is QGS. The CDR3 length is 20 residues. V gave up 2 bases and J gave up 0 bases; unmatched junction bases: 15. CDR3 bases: TGTGCTCTTGGGGAATCTCCCTTCCTCTGGGGGATATCGTACACCGATAAACTCATCTTT. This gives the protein CALGESPFLWGISYTDKLIF.

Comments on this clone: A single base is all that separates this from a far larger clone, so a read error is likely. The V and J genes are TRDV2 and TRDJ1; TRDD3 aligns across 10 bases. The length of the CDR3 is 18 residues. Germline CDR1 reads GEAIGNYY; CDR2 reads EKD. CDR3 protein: CARDSLDSTGGYTDKLIF. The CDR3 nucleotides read TGTGCCCGTGACTCTTTAGATAGTACTGGGGGATACACCGATAAACTCATCTTT.

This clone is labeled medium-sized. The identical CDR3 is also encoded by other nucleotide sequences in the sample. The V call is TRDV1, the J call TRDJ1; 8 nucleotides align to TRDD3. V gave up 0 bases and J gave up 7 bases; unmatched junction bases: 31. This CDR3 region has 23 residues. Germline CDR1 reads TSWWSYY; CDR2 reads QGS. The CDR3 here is CALGELWSYPLMGGYNSGGKLIF. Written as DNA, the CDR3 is TGTGCTCTTGGGGAACTTTGGTCCTACCCTCTTATGGGGGGATATAACAGCGGGGGTAAACTCATCTTT.

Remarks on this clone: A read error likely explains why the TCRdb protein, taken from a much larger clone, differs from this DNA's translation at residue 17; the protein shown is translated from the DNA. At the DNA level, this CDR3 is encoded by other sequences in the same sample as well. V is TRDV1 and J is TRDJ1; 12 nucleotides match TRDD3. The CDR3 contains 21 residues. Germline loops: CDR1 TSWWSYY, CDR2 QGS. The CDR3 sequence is CALGVGPVLAWGIRHTNKLIF. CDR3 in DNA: TGTGCTCTTGGGGTTGGCCCTGTCTTAGCCTGGGGGATACGGCACACCAATAAACTCATCTTT.

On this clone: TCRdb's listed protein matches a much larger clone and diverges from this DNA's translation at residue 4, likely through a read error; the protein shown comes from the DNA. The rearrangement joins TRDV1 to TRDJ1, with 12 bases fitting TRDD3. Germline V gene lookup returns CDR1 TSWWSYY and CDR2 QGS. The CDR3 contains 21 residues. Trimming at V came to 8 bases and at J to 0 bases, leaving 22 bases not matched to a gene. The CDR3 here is CALRVGPVLAWGIRHTDKLIF. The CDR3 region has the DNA TGTGCTCTTAGGGTTGGCCCTGTCTTAGCCTGGGGGATACGGCACACCGATAAACTCATCTTT.

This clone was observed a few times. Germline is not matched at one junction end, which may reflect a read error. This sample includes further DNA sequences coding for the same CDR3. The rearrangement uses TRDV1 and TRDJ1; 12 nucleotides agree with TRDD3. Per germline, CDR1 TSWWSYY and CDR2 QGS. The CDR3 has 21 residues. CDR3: CALGVGPVLAWGIRHTDKLIF. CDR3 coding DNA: TGTGCCCTTGGGGTTGGTCCTGTCTTAGCCTGGGGGATACGGCACACCGATAAACTCATCTTT.

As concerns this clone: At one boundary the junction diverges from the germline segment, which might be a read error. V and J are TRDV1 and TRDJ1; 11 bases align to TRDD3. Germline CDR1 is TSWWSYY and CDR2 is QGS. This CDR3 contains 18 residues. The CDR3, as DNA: TGTGCTCTTGGGGAACGACCGCCTTGGGGGATACGGGCCGATAACCTCATCTTT. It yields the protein CALGERPPWGIRADNLIF.

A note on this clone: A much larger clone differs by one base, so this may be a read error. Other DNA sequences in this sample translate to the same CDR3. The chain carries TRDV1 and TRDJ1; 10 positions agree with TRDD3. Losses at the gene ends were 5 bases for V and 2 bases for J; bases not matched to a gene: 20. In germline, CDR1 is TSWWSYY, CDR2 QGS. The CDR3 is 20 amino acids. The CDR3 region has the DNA TGTGCTCTTGGGAACTACCTCCACTTCTATCGGGGGATACGTACCGATAAACTCATCTTT. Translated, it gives CALGNYLHFYRGIRTDKLIF.

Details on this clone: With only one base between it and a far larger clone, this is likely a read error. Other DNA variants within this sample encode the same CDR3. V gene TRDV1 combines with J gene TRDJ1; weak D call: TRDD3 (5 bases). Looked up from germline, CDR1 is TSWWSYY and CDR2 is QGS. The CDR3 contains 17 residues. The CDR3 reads CALGELIYRDFTDKLIF. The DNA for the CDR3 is TGTGCCCTTGGGGAACTAATCTACAGGGACTTCACCGATAAACTCATCTTT.

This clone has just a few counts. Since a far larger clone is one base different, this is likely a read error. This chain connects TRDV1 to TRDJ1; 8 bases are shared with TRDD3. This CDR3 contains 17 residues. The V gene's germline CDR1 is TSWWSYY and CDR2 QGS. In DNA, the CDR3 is TGTGCTCTTGGCTCCCCCTACTGGGGGCCCTACACCGATAAACCCATCTTT. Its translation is CALGSPYWGPYTDKPIF.

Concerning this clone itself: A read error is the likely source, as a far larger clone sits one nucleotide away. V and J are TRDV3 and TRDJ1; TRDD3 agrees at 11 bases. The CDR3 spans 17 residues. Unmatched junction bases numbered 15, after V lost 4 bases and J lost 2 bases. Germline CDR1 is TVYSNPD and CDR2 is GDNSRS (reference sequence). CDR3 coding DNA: TGTGCCTGCCATTCCGGGTACTGGGGGATAAGGACCGATAAACTCATCTTT. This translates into CACHSGYWGIRTDKLIF.